The clone carrying this T cell receptor (beta chain) was found a few times. The data derive from a study of blood T cell repertoires in COVID-19. Measured with immunoSEQ multiplex PCR; TCRdb has only the in-frame clones, and not every one. In the table there are about 69,000 clones, roughly 80% of which are singletons. Trimming removed 7 bases from V and 1 base from J, with 17 bases in between. The CDR3 has 16 amino acids. Looked up from germline, CDR1 is LNHDA and CDR2 is SQIVND (reference sequence). The clonotype was recovered from a man in his 60s with acute or convalescent COVID-19. The sample comprised peripheral blood. The chain recombines TRBV19 with TRBJ1-5, with D possibly TRBD1 on 6 matching bases. The CDR3 DNA follows: TGTGCCAGTACCCCTGAGGGGGGGTTCAGCAATCAGCCCCAGCATTTT. It codes for CASTPEGGFSNQPQHF.